This T cell receptor beta chain was documented in a study of OX40 agonist ivuxolimab in advanced cancers. Study in general: Given to patients was ivuxolimab, an agonistic anti-OX40 (CD134) antibody.

Some clones are missing from TCRdb's copy, which holds only in-frame ones; the method was immunoSEQ multiplex PCR. The sample has 20,000 to 25,000 clones, roughly 88% seen once; the top ten hold 30% to 35%. The V gene end was trimmed by 5 bases and the J gene end by 0 bases; junction bases not matched to a gene: 10. The CDR3 is 18 amino acids. Germline V CDR1 and CDR2: SEHNR, FQNEAQ (reference sequence). A remark on this clone: In the same sample, other DNA sequences code for this CDR3.

Here the sequenced sample was CD4+ or CD8+ T cells sorted from blood, taken in a trial of the OX40 agonist ivuxolimab. This chain links TRBV7-9 with TRBJ2-6, with TRBD1 matching over 7 bases. The sequence came from an adult with an advanced solid tumor such as melanoma, head and neck, liver or kidney cancer. Written as DNA, the CDR3 is TGTGCCAGCAGCGAAACAGGGGTAGGGACCTCTGGGGCCAACGTCCTGACTTTC. This encodes CASSETGVGTSGANVLTF.